One T cell receptor (beta chain) is described in this entry. This specimen belongs to a study of blood T cell repertoires in COVID-19. Study-wide context: The samples span acute and convalescent COVID-19 from the United States, Italy and Spain.

The CDR3 runs to 12 residues. V shed 0 bases and J shed 10 bases, with 6 bases lying between them. Per germline, CDR1 WNHNN and CDR2 SYGVQD (reference sequence). TCRdb's table, derived via immunoSEQ multiplex PCR, lists solely in-frame clones and lacks some. This table has hundreds of thousands of clones, roughly 88% appearing once. The chain links TRBV10-1 to TRBJ1-4; the D is unclear. Sequencing input: PBMCs or T cells enriched from blood (not recorded which). This TCR was sampled from a woman aged 25-40 years who had recovered from COVID-19. The CDR3: CASSESFGKLFF. The CDR3 bases are TGCGCCAGCAGTGAGTCCTTCGGAAAACTGTTTTTT.